Here is one T cell receptor (beta chain) with its context. The sample comes from a study of blood T cell repertoires in COVID-19. Study details: Specimens from acute and convalescent COVID-19 originated in the United States, Italy and Spain.

Individuals aged 18 to 89 years were recruited from roughly 22 US areas. Recovered Cohort 3 donors showed two negative PCRs, clearance, or symptom resolution. The CDR3 length is 15 residues. Germline CDR1 and CDR2: MNHEY and SVGEGT. The V gene lost 4 bases and the J gene lost 1 base, with 14 bases spanning the gap. The data were produced by immunoSEQ multiplex PCR, yet TCRdb's version contains in-frame clones alone and is incomplete. The data hold fewer than 150,000 clones, with roughly four fifths observed a single time. What was sequenced was PBMCs or T cells enriched from blood (not recorded which). J is TRBJ2-7 and V is TRBV6-2 or TRBV6-3; tentatively, D is TRBD1 (6 bases). The clonotype originates from a man aged 25 to 40 who had recovered from COVID-19. The CDR3 nucleotides read TGTGCCAGCAGTTTCCGCGGTCAGGGGTCCTACGAGCAGTACTTC. Amino acids: CASSFRGQGSYEQYF.